These T cell receptor beta chains were read from a single sample in a study of blood T cell repertoires in COVID-19. Repertoires were generated with immunoSEQ multiplex PCR, while TCRdb's copy carries only in-frame clones and drops some. The profile shows a few hundred thousand clones, 80% to 90% of them singletons. Sequences were obtained from PBMCs or T cells enriched from blood (not recorded which). These TCRs come from a woman aged 25 to 45 who had recovered from COVID-19. Each CDR3 is given with its conserved first and last residue. The order of the fields is clone size, V gene, D gene, J gene, CDR3 DNA, CDR3 protein. A D gene is named only where the DNA matches it firmly. Size tells how often a clone was seen (once, few, many) or the class of an expanded clone, and some rows leave it out.

size: NA; V: TRBV28; D: NA; J: TRBJ1-2; DNA: TGTGCCAGCAGCGGAGGGAAGAATAGCGACACCTTC; CDR3: CASSGGKNSDTF
size: NA; V: TRBV6-5; D: NA; J: TRBJ2-3; DNA: TGTGCCAGCAGTTCGAGTAATCCTCATACGCAGTATTTT; CDR3: CASSSSNPHTQYF
size: NA; V: TRBV28; D: TRBD1; J: TRBJ1-6; DNA: TGTGCCATCACCGGGACAGACTATAATTCACCCCTCCACTTT; CDR3: CAITGTDYNSPLHF
size: NA; V: TRBV19; D: NA; J: TRBJ1-1; DNA: TGTGCCAGTAGTCCCCCCCGGGGTCTAGAGACTGAAGCTTTCTTT; CDR3: CASSPPRGLETEAFF
size: NA; V: TRBV5-1; D: TRBD1; J: TRBJ2-2; DNA: TGCGCCAGCAGCGCCGGACAGGTCGGGGAGCTGTTTTTT; CDR3: CASSAGQVGELFF
size: NA; V: TRBV5-5; D: NA; J: TRBJ2-7; DNA: TGTGCCAGCACCCATTCCGGGTCCTACGAGCAGTACTTC; CDR3: CASTHSGSYEQYF
size: NA; V: TRBV28; D: NA; J: TRBJ1-2; DNA: TGTGCCAGCAATGGGAGCCTTCGGGGCTACACCTTC; CDR3: CASNGSLRGYTF
size: NA; V: TRBV4-1; D: NA; J: TRBJ2-7; DNA: TGCGCCAGCAGCCAAGATGAACCAGACGAGCAGTACTTC; CDR3: CASSQDEPDEQYF
size: NA; V: TRBV15; D: TRBD1; J: TRBJ2-3; DNA: TGTGCCACCAGCAGGGTAGTGATCACAGGGGCCAGAAGCACAGATACGCAGTATTTT; CDR3: CATSRVVITGARSTDTQYF
size: NA; V: TRBV9; D: TRBD1; J: TRBJ2-5; DNA: TGTGCCAGCAGCGTATCGGCAGGGGGCATTATAGAGACCCAGTACTTC; CDR3: CASSVSAGGIIETQYF
size: NA; V: TRBV5-4; D: TRBD2; J: TRBJ2-7; DNA: TGTGCCAGCAGCCCGGGACTAATCTACGAGCAGTACTTC; CDR3: CASSPGLIYEQYF
size: NA; V: TRBV27; D: NA; J: TRBJ1-1; DNA: TGTGCCAGCAGACCCAGGGAGGGCACTGAAGCTTTCTTT; CDR3: CASRPREGTEAFF
size: NA; V: TRBV24-1; D: TRBD1; J: TRBJ1-2; DNA: TGTGCCACCAGTGCGAGACAGGGGGGCTTTGGCTACACCTTC; CDR3: CATSARQGGFGYTF
size: NA; V: TRBV5-5; D: NA; J: TRBJ2-3; DNA: TGTGCCAGCAGCCACCGGACTGGCACAGATACGCAGTATTTT; CDR3: CASSHRTGTDTQYF
size: NA; V: TRBV20-1; D: NA; J: TRBJ2-7; DNA: TGCAGCGCCAGGGAAACCTACGAGCAGTACTTC; CDR3: CSARETYEQYF
size: NA; V: TRBV27; D: NA; J: TRBJ1-1; DNA: TGTGCCAGCAGTTTATCAGGGAGCACTGAAGCTTTCTTT; CDR3: CASSLSGSTEAFF
size: NA; V: TRBV12-5; D: TRBD1; J: TRBJ1-5; DNA: TGTGCTACCGACAGGGGTGGTTGTCAGCCCCAGCATTTT; CDR3: CATDRGGCQPQHF
size: NA; V: TRBV18; D: NA; J: TRBJ2-1; DNA: TGTGCCAGCTCACCCCCCCGCAGGGCAGGGCACAATGAGCAGTTCTTC; CDR3: CASSPPRRAGHNEQFF
size: NA; V: TRBV2; D: NA; J: TRBJ1-1; DNA: TGTGCCAGCAGTGTACGAGGGAACACTGAAGCTTTCTTT; CDR3: CASSVRGNTEAFF
size: few; V: TRBV28; D: TRBD1; J: TRBJ1-2; DNA: TGTGCCAGCAGTCTAGACAGGGGGCTTGGCTACACCTTC; CDR3: CASSLDRGLGYTF
size: many; V: TRBV19; D: NA; J: TRBJ2-5; DNA: TGTGCCAGTAGTATAGGAACAGGGTATGAGGAGACCCAGTACTTC; CDR3: CASSIGTGYEETQYF
size: NA; V: TRBV28; D: NA; J: TRBJ1-1; DNA: TGTGCCAGCAGTTTTTCGGGGGTCCAAGTTGCTTTCTTT; CDR3: CASSFSGVQVAFF
size: once; V: TRBV12-5; D: TRBD1; J: TRBJ1-1; DNA: TGTGCTAGTGGTTTCACGGACAGGAAAACTGAAGCTTTCTTT; CDR3: CASGFTDRKTEAFF
size: NA; V: TRBV5-1; D: NA; J: TRBJ1-1; DNA: TGCGCCAGCAGCTTGGATTACGCGGGGGCTTTCTTT; CDR3: CASSLDYAGAFF
size: NA; V: TRBV7-9; D: TRBD1; J: TRBJ1-2; DNA: TGTGCCAGCAGCTTAGCCGAGACAGGGCACTATGGCTACACCTTC; CDR3: CASSLAETGHYGYTF
size: NA; V: TRBV18; D: TRBD1; J: TRBJ2-7; DNA: TGTGCCAGCTCACCACCGGGCAGGGGGCGAACAAGCTCCTACGAGCAGTACTTC; CDR3: CASSPPGRGRTSSYEQYF